These T cell receptor beta chains were read from a single sample in a study of neurological immune-mediated disorders. TCRdb re-derived calls from the 5' RACE reads in MiXCR, one entry per CDR3 protein. Here the sample spans tens of thousands of distinct CDR3 sequences, roughly 12% being singletons. The material sequenced was CD4+ T cells from blood. Receptors were obtained from a woman in her twenties or thirties with HTLV-1-associated myelopathy (HAM/TSP). The CDR3 runs from the conserved cysteine through the conserved F or W. D genes are given only for firm matches. A clone size is listed for some rows: how often the clone was seen (once, few, many), or a class if it is expanded.

clone size,D gene,J gene,V gene,CDR3 protein,CDR3 DNA
many,-,TRBJ2-1,TRBV3-1,CASSPSNRVSSYNEQFF,TGTGCCAGCAGTCCTTCGAACCGCGTCAGCTCCTACAATGAGCAGTTCTTC
many,TRBD1,TRBJ1-2,TRBV14,CASSQVGGQANYGYTF,TGTGCCAGCAGCCAAGTTGGTGGACAGGCAAACTATGGCTACACCTTC
many,-,TRBJ1-4,TRBV4-1,CASSQEGGNRVREKLFF,TGCGCCAGCAGCCAAGAAGGGGGGAACAGGGTCCGTGAAAAACTGTTTTTT
many,-,TRBJ2-7,TRBV10-1,CASSESGAYEQYF,TGCGCCAGCAGTGAGTCAGGGGCCTACGAGCAGTACTTC
many,-,TRBJ2-7,TRBV5-1,CASSLEWVSEQYF,TGCGCCAGCAGCTTGGAGTGGGTTTCCGAGCAGTACTTC
-,-,TRBJ2-3,TRBV5-1,CASSLAGQGWSTQYF,TGCGCCAGCAGCTTGGCAGGGCAGGGATGGAGTACGCAGTATTTT
once,TRBD1,TRBJ1-1,TRBV5-1,CASSLAPQGDGTEAFF,TGCGCCAGCAGCTTGGCCCCACAGGGGGACGGTACTGAAGCTTTCTTT
many,-,TRBJ2-1,TRBV3-1,CASSQLQGGFGNEQFF,TGTGCCAGCAGCCAACTGCAGGGGGGGTTTGGGAATGAGCAGTTCTTC
many,-,TRBJ2-2,TRBV11-2,CASSFTTNTGELFF,TGTGCCAGCAGCTTTACGACGAACACCGGGGAGCTGTTTTTT
many,TRBD1,TRBJ2-4,TRBV28,CASSGQGSAKNIQYF,TGTGCCAGCAGCGGACAGGGAAGTGCCAAAAACATTCAGTACTTC
-,TRBD1,TRBJ1-3,TRBV20-1,CSASDRRANTIYF,TGCAGTGCGTCGGACAGGAGAGCAAACACCATATATTTT
many,-,TRBJ1-5,TRBV5-1,CASNREGSNQPQHF,TGCGCCAGCAACCGGGAGGGGAGCAATCAGCCCCAGCATTTT
many,TRBD1,TRBJ1-1,TRBV7-8,CASSLYRTGAAEAFF,TGTGCCAGCAGCTTATATCGCACAGGGGCGGCTGAAGCTTTCTTT
many,-,TRBJ2-1,TRBV20-1,CSARRGEHSYNEQFF,TGCAGTGCCCGTCGCGGGGAGCACTCCTACAATGAGCAGTTCTTC
many,-,TRBJ2-4,TRBV7-2,CASRPGRLLAKNIQYF,TGTGCCAGCAGGCCCGGACGTCTCCTAGCCAAAAACATTCAGTACTTC
many,-,TRBJ2-1,TRBV6-5,CASSYSSTARKFF,TGTGCCAGCAGTTACTCCTCTACAGCCCGGAAGTTCTTC
few,-,TRBJ1-2,TRBV19,CASKTGPDYGYTF,TGTGCCAGTAAGACAGGTCCGGACTATGGCTACACCTTC
many,TRBD2,TRBJ2-3,TRBV6-6,CASSQDGAGATTDTQYF,TGTGCCAGCAGTCAAGACGGAGCGGGGGCGACCACAGATACGCAGTATTTT
many,-,TRBJ1-5,TRBV12-3/TRBV12-4,CASNQGVNQPQHF,TGTGCCAGCAACCAGGGCGTCAATCAGCCCCAGCATTTT
-,TRBD1,TRBJ1-5,TRBV10-3,CAISETGGNNQPQHF,TGTGCCATCAGTGAGACAGGGGGAAACAATCAGCCCCAGCATTTT
many,-,TRBJ1-5,TRBV5-1,CASSPTPNSNQPQHF,TGCGCCAGCAGCCCGACTCCAAATAGCAATCAGCCCCAGCATTTT
many,-,TRBJ1-1,TRBV5-1,CASSLVAGLNTEAFF,TGCGCCAGCAGCTTGGTTGCGGGGCTGAACACTGAAGCTTTCTTT
-,-,TRBJ1-1,TRBV11-3,CASSLRDWDTEAFF,TGTGCCAGCAGCTTAAGGGATTGGGACACTGAAGCTTTCTTT
once,-,TRBJ1-2,TRBV9,CASSSGTDGGYCYTF,TGTGCCAGCAGCAGTGGGACGGATGGGGGCTATTGCTACACCTTC
medium-sized,TRBD1,TRBJ1-3,TRBV20-1,CGGGITGNTIYF,TGTGGAGGGGGCATTACTGGAAACACCATATATTTT
many,-,TRBJ1-5,TRBV20-1,CSAREAGLRNQPQHF,TGCAGTGCTAGAGAAGCCGGGTTGCGCAATCAGCCCCAGCATTTT
-,-,TRBJ1-1,TRBV5-1,CASSLAAIGFEAFF,TGCGCCAGCAGCTTGGCCGCTATTGGGTTTGAAGCTTTCTTT
many,-,TRBJ2-2,TRBV7-9,CARGQTGELFF,TGTGCCAGGGGGCAAACCGGGGAGCTGTTTTTT
many,-,TRBJ1-2,TRBV29-1,CSVGGRAHYGYTF,TGCAGCGTTGGGGGGAGGGCACACTATGGCTACACCTTC
many,-,TRBJ2-2,TRBV6-6,CASGILRGITGELFF,TGTGCCAGCGGAATTCTTAGAGGGATCACCGGGGAGCTGTTTTTT
many,TRBD1,TRBJ1-2,TRBV27,CASRKDRDISGYTF,TGTGCCAGCAGAAAGGACAGGGATATCTCTGGCTACACCTTC
many,TRBD1,TRBJ2-7,TRBV20-1,CSASSIRQGSSGEQYF,TGCAGTGCTAGTAGTATCAGACAGGGTTCCTCGGGAGAGCAGTACTTC
medium-sized,TRBD1,TRBJ1-6,TRBV20-1,CSARNNDRALHF,TGCAGTGCTAGGAACAACGACAGGGCTCTACACTTT
many,TRBD2,TRBJ2-3,TRBV7-8,CASSSKGLRGGRPLTTDTQYF,TGTGCCAGCAGCTCTAAAGGATTGCGGGGGGGCCGGCCCCTGACCACAGATACGCAGTATTTT
many,TRBD1,TRBJ1-3,TRBV29-1,CSVTGQGDSGNTIYF,TGCAGCGTTACGGGACAGGGGGACTCTGGAAACACCATATATTTT
many,-,TRBJ2-2,TRBV5-1,CASSLEGGHTGELFF,TGCGCCAGCAGCTTGGAGGGGGGCCATACCGGGGAGCTGTTTTTT
many,-,TRBJ2-7,TRBV5-1,CASSLVSSYEQYF,TGCGCCAGCAGCTTGGTCAGTTCCTACGAGCAGTACTTC
many,TRBD1,TRBJ1-1,TRBV6-5,CASSYSRTGTEAFF,TGTGCCAGCAGTTACTCTAGGACAGGCACTGAAGCTTTCTTT
many,-,TRBJ2-3,TRBV28,CASSPRSADTQYF,TGTGCCAGCAGTCCCCGTTCTGCAGATACGCAGTATTTT
many,TRBD1,TRBJ1-5,TRBV6-5,CASSRQGAVGNQPQHF,TGTGCCAGCAGTAGACAGGGGGCGGTGGGCAATCAGCCCCAGCATTTT
many,-,TRBJ2-7,TRBV6-5,CASMPYRDREQYF,TGTGCCAGCATGCCGTATCGGGACCGCGAGCAGTACTTC
many,TRBD1,TRBJ1-2,TRBV19,CASSTQGTYYGYTF,TGTGCCAGTAGTACACAGGGGACCTACTATGGCTACACCTTC
many,TRBD1,TRBJ2-3,TRBV5-1,CASSPGQKLDTQYF,TGCGCCAGCAGTCCGGGACAGAAGTTAGATACGCAGTATTTT
many,-,TRBJ2-7,TRBV6-6,CASGVGLLGRNEQYF,TGTGCCAGCGGGGTCGGTCTCTTGGGGAGGAACGAGCAGTACTTC
-,TRBD1,TRBJ1-1,TRBV12-3/TRBV12-4,CASRADRGGFEAFF,TGTGCCAGCAGAGCCGACAGGGGGGGTTTTGAAGCTTTCTTT
many,-,TRBJ2-3,TRBV20-1,CSARGAGSSTDTQYF,TGCAGTGCTAGAGGGGCAGGGTCTAGCACAGATACGCAGTATTTT
many,-,TRBJ1-1,TRBV5-1,CASSLPEGGEAFF,TGCGCCAGCAGCTTGCCGGAAGGGGGTGAAGCTTTCTTT
many,TRBD1,TRBJ2-7,TRBV20-1,CSAGPGQGDPYEQYF,TGCAGTGCTGGACCTGGACAGGGGGACCCCTACGAGCAGTACTTC